The 20 T cell receptor beta chains in this list originate from one sample, sequenced in a study of shared clonotypes between healthy human individuals (dated by TCRdb to 2020 to 2022). Receptor amplification or capture employed the immunoSEQ multiplex PCR assay. In TCRdb, the immuneACCESS table is reduced to in-frame sequences with V and J assigned. These tables do not hold every clone; where another copy was compared, an unresolved V gene accounts for under half, and the others remain unexplained. Counted in this sample were 550,000 to 700,000 clones; 73% of them appeared once. Around 1.7% of the sample lies in the top ten. Material for sequencing was memory CD4+ T cells sorted from blood. Explained via the paper, the cell subset or site label denotes: CD45RA-negative fraction. These receptors came from a woman in her twenties or thirties in good health.

V usage is TRBV4-1 and J usage is TRBJ2-1; maybe TRBD1 (5 bases). The germline gives CDR1 MGHRA, CDR2 YSYEKL. V dropped 0 bases and J dropped 0 bases, with 12 bases sitting between them. This CDR3 is 17 amino acids long. CDR3 in amino acids: CASSQESTGSSYNEQFF. DNA for the CDR3: TGCGCCAGCAGCCAAGAATCAACAGGAAGCTCCTACAATGAGCAGTTCTTC.

The gene calls are TRBV19 and TRBJ2-1, with 7 bases matching TRBD2. The V segment lost 3 bases and the J segment 6 bases; nucleotides outside the gene matches: 17. The length of the CDR3 is 18 residues. Germline V gives CDR1 LNHDA, CDR2 SQIVND (reference sequence). CDR3 DNA: TGTGCCAGTAGTATGGAGGGACTATCCGGATTATCCCTCAATGAGCAGTTCTTC. Encoded protein: CASSMEGLSGLSLNEQFF.

This sequence joins TRBV5-3 and TRBJ1-4, with D perhaps TRBD1 (5 bases). TRBV5-3 is given ORF status, its function remaining uncertain. The CDR3 is 15 residues long. V lost 3 bases, J lost 8 bases, and 17 bases lay in between. The CDR3 DNA sequence: TGTGCCAGAAGCTGGGACGTCGCCTCAGGGGAAAAACTGTTTTTT. Its translation: CARSWDVASGEKLFF.

This chain connects TRBV6-4 to TRBJ2-1; tentatively, D is TRBD1 (5 bases). Germline-derived CDR1 and CDR2 are MRHNA and SNTAGT. The CDR3 spans 12 residues. The V end lost 8 bases, the J end lost 9 bases, and 14 bases lay between the germline ends. CDR3 sequence reads: CASQRTPFEQFF. CDR3 bases: TGTGCCAGCCAGAGGACACCTTTTGAGCAGTTCTTC.

CDR3 nucleotides: TGTGCCAGCAGCGACCCGGGGGGAGACTCCGGCTACACCTTC. It specifies CASSDPGGDSGYTF. The chain recombines TRBV9 with TRBJ1-2; TRBD1 is a possible D gene (5 bases). Germline V gives CDR1 SGDLS, CDR2 YYNGEE. CDR3 size: 14 residues. The V end lost 3 bases, the J end lost 8 bases, and 17 bases lay between the germline ends.

The rearrangement links TRBV7-9 to TRBJ2-3; 10 nucleotides match TRBD2. CDR1 is SEHNR and CDR2 is FQNEAQ in the germline V gene (reference sequence). The CDR3 spans 16 residues. V trimming: 1 base; J trimming: 4 bases; junction bases outside the gene matches: 5. The CDR3 sequence is CASSLGSGRAADTQYF. In DNA, the CDR3 is TGTGCCAGCAGCTTAGGCAGCGGGAGGGCGGCAGATACGCAGTATTTT.

The rearrangement links TRBV6-5 to TRBJ2-3, with 7 bases identical to TRBD2. CDR3 length equals 15 residues. Losses at the gene ends were 6 bases for V and 8 bases for J; bases not matched to a gene: 14. Per germline, CDR1 MNHEY and CDR2 SVGAGI. The DNA for the CDR3 is TGTGCCAGCAGGCTGCGCCTAGCGGCGTCCGGTACGCAGTATTTT. Encoded protein: CASRLRLAASGTQYF.

The chain couples TRBV28 to TRBJ2-7, with 7 bases fitting TRBD1. This CDR3 has 15 amino acids. The germline V gene has CDR1 MDHEN and CDR2 SYDVKM. Trimming cost V 4 bases and J 0 bases; bases outside gene matches: 6. The CDR3: CASSSPGDSSYEQYF. The CDR3 region has the DNA TGTGCCAGCAGTTCCCCTGGGGACAGCTCCTACGAGCAGTACTTC. The full variable domain, rest sourced from reference TRBV28 and TRBJ2-7, is DVKVTQSSRYLVKRTGEKVFLECVQDMDHENMFWYRQDPGLGLRLIYFSYDVKMKEKGDIPEGYSVSREKKERFSLILESASTNQTSMYLCASSSPGDSSYEQYFGPGTRLTVT.

The rearrangement joins TRBV28 to TRBJ2-7; D is perhaps TRBD1 (5 bases). The CDR3 covers 14 residues. Germline V gives CDR1 MDHEN, CDR2 SYDVKM. V gave up 7 bases and J gave up 1 base, with 14 bases separating them. Here the CDR3 DNA reads TGTGCCAGCAATTCCCACGACAGTTCCTACGAGCAGTACTTC. It specifies CASNSHDSSYEQYF.

In its sample, this clone was seen a few times. The chain links TRBV10-3 to TRBJ1-2; the D is unclear. The V gene lost 4 bases and the J gene lost 8 bases, with 11 bases spanning the gap. CDR3 length: 12 residues. The V gene's germline CDR1 is ENHRY and CDR2 SYGVKD. The chain's CDR3 is CAISGAGNGYTF. The CDR3 coding sequence is TGTGCCATCAGTGGGGCAGGTAACGGCTACACCTTC.

In this sample, this clone turned up many times. This chain links TRBV29-1 with TRBJ2-7, with 8 bases lining up with TRBD2. Losses at the gene ends were 3 bases for V and 3 bases for J; bases not matched to a gene: 13. The CDR3 loop spans 16 amino acids. The germline V gene encodes CDR1 SQVTM and CDR2 ANQGSEA. The CDR3 loop reads CSVEAGSGLGNYEQYF. CDR3 bases: TGCAGCGTTGAGGCGGGTTCGGGACTAGGGAACTACGAGCAGTACTTC.

V and J are TRBV2 and TRBJ1-3; D unclear. CDR3 size: 13 residues. V was cut by 8 bases and J by 2 bases, with 10 bases left in between. Per germline, CDR1 SNHLY and CDR2 FYNNEI. The chain's CDR3 is CASATDTGNTIYF. The CDR3 DNA is TGTGCCAGCGCCACAGATACTGGAAACACCATATATTTT.

This chain joins TRBV13 and TRBJ2-2, with 9 bases lining up with TRBD1. Per germline, CDR1 PRHDT and CDR2 FYEKMQ (reference sequence). CDR3 length equals 16 residues. The J segment lost 2 bases and the V segment lost 4 bases, leaving 5 bases of the junction unmatched. CDR3 bases: TGTGCCAGCAGCTCACGGGACAGGGCAAACACCGGGGAGCTGTTTTTT. Protein sequence: CASSSRDRANTGELFF.

The chain uses TRBV11-2 and TRBJ1-5; D is undetermined. This CDR3 spans 13 amino acids. V was shortened by 3 bases and J by 5 bases, with 8 bases between the two germline ends. CDR1 is SGHAT and CDR2 is FQNNGV in the germline V gene. CDR3: CASSFGLDQPQHF. CDR3 nucleotide sequence: TGTGCCAGCAGCTTCGGGCTGGATCAGCCCCAGCATTTT.

In this sample, this clone turned up a few times. This rearrangement joins TRBV27 to TRBJ2-3, with D perhaps TRBD2 (6 bases). The CDR3 has 18 residues. V shed 3 bases and J shed 4 bases, with 23 bases lying between them. The germline gives CDR1 MNHEY, CDR2 SMNVEV (reference sequence). The CDR3 sequence: CASSFRPPGRERADTQYF. CDR3 nucleotide sequence: TGTGCCAGCAGTTTTCGCCCACCCGGGCGGGAACGGGCAGATACGCAGTATTTT.

The chain combines TRBV10-3 with TRBJ2-3, with D unclear. CDR1 is ENHRY, CDR2 SYGVKD, per germline. Trimming removed 7 bases at V and 6 bases at J, with 20 bases between. The CDR3 is 15 residues long. The CDR3 loop reads CAITDPTGLGDTQYF. The CDR3 DNA reads TGTGCCATCACCGACCCGACTGGTCTAGGCGATACGCAGTATTTT.

This chain connects TRBV6-1 to TRBJ2-7; 10 bases are shared with TRBD2. This CDR3 contains 15 residues. Per the germline V gene, CDR1 is MNHNS and CDR2 is SASEGT. V dropped 6 bases and J dropped 3; count of bases not matched to a gene: 8. CDR3: CASRILAGSLYEQYF. The CDR3 DNA is TGTGCCAGCAGAATACTAGCGGGAAGCCTCTACGAGCAGTACTTC.

The chain has TRBV18 and TRBJ2-3, with TRBD1 as a possible D gene (5 bases). CDR1 KGHSH and CDR2 LQKENI come from the germline V gene. The CDR3 runs 16 residues. Trimming shortened V by 3 bases and J by 2 bases, and 15 bases separated the two germline ends. The CDR3 spells CASSPSPPGNTDTQYF. The CDR3 DNA reads TGTGCCAGCTCACCCTCCCCCCCAGGGAACACAGATACGCAGTATTTT.

The gene calls are TRBV2 and TRBJ2-4; TRBD1 or TRBD2 may be the D gene (6 bases each). There are 15 residues in the CDR3. Germline assignment: CDR1 SNHLY and CDR2 FYNNEI. V was trimmed by 7 bases and J by 8 bases, leaving 21 bases between them. Here the CDR3 DNA reads TGTGCCAGCAAGCTAGGGACACACGGCGGGGACATTCAGTACTTC. Residues: CASKLGTHGGDIQYF.

The chain is built from TRBV28 and TRBJ2-7; TRBD1 matches at 8 bases. CDR1 and CDR2 from the germline V gene are MDHEN and SYDVKM. With V trimmed by 6 bases and J by 3 bases, 10 bases remained unmatched. The CDR3 runs to 15 residues. CDR3 protein: CASSLGTGGIYEQYF. DNA for the CDR3: TGTGCCAGCAGCTTAGGGACAGGCGGAATCTACGAGCAGTACTTC.